This entry lists 15 T cell receptor beta chains sequenced from one sample in a study of TIL therapy for anti-PD-1-resistant metastatic lung cancer. Sequencing used immunoSEQ v3. Using immunoSEQ multiplex PCR, the repertoire was profiled, and TCRdb retains in-frame clones only, with some absent. The table lists about 53,000 clones, about 70% of them singletons. Time point indicated: pre-treatment sample, taken before nivolumab and TIL therapy. The source material was blood, sampled at baseline. The source is a person between 30 and 80 years old with non-small cell lung cancer.

The chain uses TRBV11-2 and TRBJ2-1; 7 nucleotides line up with TRBD1. The CDR3 spans 13 residues. Losses at the gene ends were 1 base for V and 10 bases for J; bases not matched to a gene: 4. In germline, CDR1 is SGHAT, CDR2 FQNNGV. The CDR3 DNA follows: TGTGCCAGCAGCTTAGGAGGGGGCTGGGAGCAGTTCTTC. The encoded protein is CASSLGGGWEQFF.

This clone was counted between two and nine times. V gene TRBV7-9 combines with J gene TRBJ2-7; D may be TRBD1 (7 bases). Trimming stripped 4 bases from V and 5 bases from J, with 12 bases between. The V gene's germline CDR1 is SEHNR and CDR2 FQNEAQ (reference sequence). CDR3 length: 13 residues. For the CDR3, the DNA is TGTGCCAGCAGCTCGCAGGGGGGCAACGAGCAGTACTTC. The encoded protein is CASSSQGGNEQYF.

The chain uses TRBV4-1 and TRBJ2-3, with TRBD1 matching over 7 bases. The CDR3 has 15 residues. V lost 5 bases and J lost 0; bases outside the gene matches: 5. In germline, CDR1 is MGHRA, CDR2 YSYEKL. This chain's CDR3 is CASSDREGSTDTQYF. CDR3 nucleotides: TGCGCCAGCAGCGACAGGGAAGGGAGCACAGATACGCAGTATTTT.

The chain recombines TRBV19 with TRBJ2-7, with D tentatively TRBD2 (6 bases). Germline V gene lookup returns CDR1 LNHDA and CDR2 SQIVND (reference sequence). This CDR3 comprises 16 residues. V was clipped by 0 bases and J by 3 bases, with 15 bases between them. The CDR3 protein is CASSIDRGGVNYEQYF. The CDR3 DNA reads TGTGCCAGTAGTATAGATCGTGGAGGGGTTAACTACGAGCAGTACTTC.

The rearrangement uses TRBV5-1 and TRBJ2-7; 8 nucleotides line up with TRBD1. With 7 bases clipped from V and 1 base from J, the junction kept 7 bases outside the gene matches. The CDR3 spans 14 residues. Germline V gives CDR1 SGHRS, CDR2 YFSETQ. The CDR3 DNA reads as TGCGCCAGCTCCATAACAGGGGGTTCCTACGAGCAGTACTTC. Protein sequence: CASSITGGSYEQYF.

The rearrangement joins TRBV7-9 to TRBJ2-7; 8 bases match TRBD1. The V gene's germline CDR1 is SEHNR and CDR2 FQNEAQ (reference sequence). The CDR3 covers 14 residues. V trimming: 5 bases; J trimming: 3 bases; junction bases outside the gene matches: 6. In nucleotides, the CDR3 is TGTGCCAGCAGCCCTCCGGGACAGGTCTACGAGCAGTACTTC. Protein sequence: CASSPPGQVYEQYF. The whole variable domain, remainder taken from reference TRBV7-9 and TRBJ2-7, is DTGVSQNPRHKITKRGQNVTFRCDPISEHNRLYWYRQTLGQGPEFLTYFQNEAQLEKSRLLSDRFSAERPKGSFSTLEIQRTEQGDSAMYLCASSPPGQVYEQYFGPGTRLTVT.

The V call is TRBV14, the J call TRBJ2-4; the D is unclear. V lost 5 bases to trimming and J lost 1 base, with 9 bases between them. The CDR3 covers 14 residues. Germline V CDR1 and CDR2: SGHDN, FVKESK. CDR3 in amino acids: CASSLDLAKNIQYF. CDR3 nucleotide sequence: TGTGCCAGCAGCTTAGACTTGGCCAAAAACATTCAGTACTTC.

Here the CDR3 DNA reads TGTGCCAGCAGCTTGGACAACTCTGGAAACACCATATATTTT. Residues: CASSLDNSGNTIYF. V and J are TRBV7-3 and TRBJ1-3, with D tentatively TRBD1 (5 bases). Looked up from germline, CDR1 is SGHTA and CDR2 is FQGTGA. The length of the CDR3 is 14 residues. V lost 3 bases and J 0 bases, leaving 6 bases between the germline ends.

The genes are TRBV19 and TRBJ2-1; 16 nucleotides match TRBD2. The CDR3 length is 18 residues. The V gene's germline CDR1 is LNHDA and CDR2 SQIVND (reference sequence). V shed 5 bases and J 0 bases; nucleotides not matched to a gene: 4. CDR3 nucleotides: TGTGCCAGTAGTGAGGGACTAGCGGGAGGGATCTCCTACAATGAGCAGTTCTTC. This gives the protein CASSEGLAGGISYNEQFF.

This rearrangement joins TRBV7-2 to TRBJ2-7, with D unclear. The CDR3 runs to 14 residues. Germline V gene sequence: CDR1 SGHTA, CDR2 FQGNSA. Trimming stripped 0 bases from V and 3 bases from J, with 9 bases between. The CDR3 bases are TGTGCCAGCAGCTTAGCTAATCTGGGCTACGAGCAGTACTTC. This encodes CASSLANLGYEQYF.

The rearrangement joins TRBV29-1 to TRBJ1-1, with 8 bases that match TRBD1. The length of the CDR3 is 13 residues. Germline trimming cut 6 bases from V and 5 bases from J; bases unmatched to any gene: 8. Germline V gives CDR1 SQVTM, CDR2 ANQGSEA. CDR3 DNA: TGCAGCGTCCCTGGACAGGGTCAAACTGAAGCTTTCTTT. Translated, it gives CSVPGQGQTEAFF.

The rearrangement joins TRBV6-1 to TRBJ1-5; the D gene is possibly TRBD1 (5 bases). Germline V gene data show CDR1 as MNHNS and CDR2 as SASEGT. Trimming cost V 7 bases and J 6 bases, with 13 bases left between them. This CDR3 region has 13 residues. CDR3 nucleotides: TGTGCCAGCACCGGAGGGGATGTTCAGCCCCAGCATTTT. Amino acids: CASTGGDVQPQHF.

The chain couples TRBV4-3 to TRBJ2-2; a weak D match, TRBD2 (6 bases). This CDR3 is 13 amino acids long. The germline V gene has CDR1 LGHNA and CDR2 YSLEER. Between the trimmed V and J ends, which lost 0 bases and 7 bases, there was a span of 6 bases. CDR3 region: CASSQEGGGELFF. The CDR3 nucleotides are TGCGCCAGCAGCCAAGAGGGGGGCGGGGAGCTGTTTTTT.

V and J are TRBV18 and TRBJ2-7, with D possibly TRBD1 on 6 matching bases. Germline V lookup: CDR1 KGHSH, CDR2 LQKENI. This CDR3 has 14 residues. The germline V and J ends were trimmed by 3 bases and 5 bases, with 14 bases remaining between them. DNA for the CDR3: TGTGCCAGCTCACCGGAACAGGGTAGCAACGAGCAGTACTTC. It specifies CASSPEQGSNEQYF.

The chain uses TRBV6-1 and TRBJ2-7, with D possibly TRBD1 on 6 matching bases. The CDR3 is 20 amino acids. Germline V gene sequence: CDR1 MNHNS, CDR2 SASEGT. The V end lost 3 bases, the J end lost 9 bases, and 36 bases lay between the germline ends. The CDR3 DNA reads TGTGCCAGCAGTGATTGGGGTTGGGACACGCGACTTTTGGGGGAGATCTGGCAGTACTTC. Protein product: CASSDWGWDTRLLGEIWQYF.